The clone carrying this T cell receptor beta chain was recorded many times. Its specificity is not known. This sample was included in a study of regulatory T cells in long-lasting Graves disease. Study-wide points: Persistent disease exhibited a predilection for TRBV28, TRBJ1-2 and TRBJ2-5.

V lost 5 bases and J lost 0, with 11 bases in between. Germline-derived CDR1 and CDR2 are MDHEN and SYDVKM. This CDR3 contains 16 residues. Time point reported: persistent/refractory GD, antithyroid drugs over 5 years with positive TRAb. The TCR library was made from RNA extracted from PBMCs. HTBI primers from iRepertoire and Arm-PCR of CDR3 regions yielded the TCR beta libraries. TCRdb passed the multiplex PCR reads through MiXCR, listing each CDR3 protein once. Among 430,000 or so distinct CDR3 sequences, 21% were seen once, and the ten largest hold 13% to 15%. Sequenced here: peripheral blood mononuclear cells (PBMCs), sampled when the disease was refractory, from a patient treated with antithyroid drugs. The chain recombines TRBV28 with TRBJ1-6; D call uncertain. This TCR was sampled from a female donor with Graves disease. The CDR3 here is CASSTVGSSYNSPLHF. CDR3 in DNA: TGTGCCAGCAGTACTGTGGGGAGCTCCTATAATTCACCCCTCCACTTT.